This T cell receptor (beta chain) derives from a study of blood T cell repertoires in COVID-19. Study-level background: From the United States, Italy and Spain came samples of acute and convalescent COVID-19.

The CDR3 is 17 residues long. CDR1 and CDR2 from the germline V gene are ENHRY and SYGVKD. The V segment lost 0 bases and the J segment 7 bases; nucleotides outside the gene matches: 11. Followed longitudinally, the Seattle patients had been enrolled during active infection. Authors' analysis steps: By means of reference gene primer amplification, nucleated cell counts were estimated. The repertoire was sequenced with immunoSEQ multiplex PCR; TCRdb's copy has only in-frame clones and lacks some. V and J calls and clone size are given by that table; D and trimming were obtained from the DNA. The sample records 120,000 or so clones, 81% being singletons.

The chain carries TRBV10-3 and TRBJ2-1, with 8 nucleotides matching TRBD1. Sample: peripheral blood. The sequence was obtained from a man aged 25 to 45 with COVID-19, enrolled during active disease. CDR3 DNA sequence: TGTGCCATCAGTGAGTCGATTGTCAGGGGGCGCTCAAATGAGCAGTTCTTC. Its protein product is CAISESIVRGRSNEQFF.